This passage covers 31 T cell receptor beta chains from one sample sequenced in a study of CD8+ T cells in alopecia areata. As to treatment: oral pan-JAK inhibitor, 5-10 mg twice daily. Sequencing templates came from extracted RNA that was reverse transcribed into cDNA. Only in-frame clones appear in the TCRdb table, and some are missing; sequencing was by immunoSEQ multiplex PCR. The table lists 110,000 or so clones, 56% of them singletons, with about 3.3% in the top ten. The specimen was CD4+ T cells sorted from blood, collected at week 24, from a patient treated with tofacitinib. The receptor source for this set is a human donor with alopecia areata.

V gene TRBV5-1 combines with J gene TRBJ1-1; possible D gene TRBD1, 5 bases. V was pared by 2 bases and J by 11 bases, with 13 bases between. Looked up from germline, CDR1 is SGHRS and CDR2 is YFSETQ. This CDR3 region has 12 residues. CDR3 in amino acids: CASSFTSGRAFF. CDR3 DNA: TGCGCCAGCAGCTTCACCTCAGGGCGGGCTTTCTTT. Looking up the rest from reference TRBV5-1 and TRBJ1-1 gives the full variable domain: KAGVTQTPRYLIKTRGQQVTLSCSPISGHRSVSWYQQTPGQGLQFLFEYFSETQRNKGNFPGRFSGRQFSNSRSEMNVSTLELGDSALYLCASSFTSGRAFFGQGTRLTVV.

V usage is TRBV5-1 and J usage is TRBJ2-5, with D perhaps TRBD1 or TRBD2 (5 bases each). The germline V and J ends were trimmed by 0 bases and 5 bases, with 17 bases remaining between them. Germline assignment: CDR1 SGHRS and CDR2 YFSETQ. The CDR3 totals 16 residues. The CDR3 reads CASSLGGTASRETQYF. The CDR3 DNA follows: TGCGCCAGCAGCTTGGGGGGGACGGCATCCCGGGAGACCCAGTACTTC.

This clone turned up a few times. The rearrangement joins TRBV7-2 to TRBJ2-7; no clear D gene. The V end was cut by 4 bases, the J end by 3 bases, with 16 bases between. Germline-derived CDR1 and CDR2 are SGHTA and FQGNSA. The CDR3 is 15 amino acids. The CDR3 coding sequence is TGTGCCAGCAGCTCCCCCAGCGACGGGCTCTACGAGCAGTACTTC. Its protein product is CASSSPSDGLYEQYF.

This clone was seen just once. The genes are TRBV7-2 and TRBJ2-3, with 11 bases fitting TRBD2. The V gene end was trimmed by 6 bases and the J gene end by 5 bases; junction bases not matched to a gene: 10. Germline V lookup: CDR1 SGHTA, CDR2 FQGNSA. This CDR3 is 16 amino acids long. CDR3 nucleotides: TGTGCCAGCAGGCACTCTAGCGGGGGGTTGGTAGATACGCAGTATTTT. Its translation is CASRHSSGGLVDTQYF. The entire variable domain, with the rest obtained from reference TRBV7-2 and TRBJ2-3, is as follows: GAGVSQSPSNKVTEKGKDVELRCDPISGHTALYWYRQSLGQGLEFLIYFQGNSAPDKSGLPSDRFSAERTGGSVSTLTIQRTQQEDSAVYLCASRHSSGGLVDTQYFGPGTRLTVL.

This clone showed up just a few times. V is TRBV29-1 and J is TRBJ2-5; D ambiguous. The CDR3 is made up of 13 amino acids. CDR1 is SQVTM and CDR2 is ANQGSEA in the germline V gene. V was pared by 4 bases and J by 0 bases, with 9 bases between. DNA of the CDR3: TGCAGCGTTGGCAGTCCGTACCAAGAGACCCAGTACTTC. The encoded protein is CSVGSPYQETQYF.

The V call is TRBV5-6, the J call TRBJ1-1; 12 bases line up with TRBD1. V shed 4 bases and J 5 bases; nucleotides not matched to a gene: 12. Germline CDR1 SGHDT, CDR2 YYEEEE. CDR3 length equals 17 residues. The CDR3 protein is CASSPYRDRGRKTEAFF. The CDR3 DNA sequence: TGTGCCAGCAGCCCCTACCGGGACAGGGGGCGGAAGACTGAAGCTTTCTTT.

As regards this clone: The junction departs from the called germline gene at one end, perhaps through a read error. The V call is TRBV7-9, the J call TRBJ2-7; D possibly corresponds to TRBD1 (6 bases). Per the germline V gene, CDR1 is SEHNR and CDR2 is FQNEAQ (reference sequence). CDR3 size: 13 residues. The CDR3 loop reads CASSQVTGYEQYF. The DNA for the CDR3 is TGCGCCAGCAGCCAAGTTACAGGGTACGAGCAGTACTTC. Filled out from reference TRBV7-9 and TRBJ2-7, the complete variable domain reads DTGVSQNPRHKITKRGQNVTFRCDPISEHNRLYWYRQTLGQGPEFLTYFQNEAQLEKSRLLSDRFSAERPKGSFSTLEIQRTEQGDSAMYLCASSQVTGYEQYFGPGTRLTVT.

The chain combines TRBV9 with TRBJ1-1; D remains ambiguous. The CDR3 has 13 residues. Germline CDR1 reads SGDLS; CDR2 reads YYNGEE. V lost 1 base to trimming and J lost 3 bases, with 7 bases between them. The chain's CDR3 is CASSVPPHTEAFF. For the CDR3, the DNA is TGTGCCAGCAGCGTACCCCCGCACACTGAAGCTTTCTTT.

This clone was seen more than once but under ten times. Compared with germline, one end of the junction differs, possibly owing to a read error. V is TRBV29-1 and J is TRBJ2-5, with D unclear. Germline V gives CDR1 SQVTM, CDR2 ANQGSEA. This CDR3 contains 13 residues. The CDR3 bases are TGCAGCATTGACACTAAAACGAGAGAGACCCAGTACTTC. Protein product: CSIDTKTRETQYF.

V and J are TRBV4-3 and TRBJ1-3, with D hard to call. The length of the CDR3 is 14 residues. Germline V gene lookup returns CDR1 LGHNA and CDR2 YSLEER. V was shortened by 1 base and J by 0 bases, with 4 bases between the two germline ends. The CDR3: CASSQGVSGNTIYF. The CDR3 region has the DNA TGCGCCAGCAGCCAAGGGGTCTCTGGAAACACCATATATTTT.

The rearrangement uses TRBV30 and TRBJ1-6; D not resolved. The germline gives CDR1 GTSNPN, CDR2 SVGIG (reference sequence). This CDR3 has 14 amino acids. V was cut by 4 bases and J by 3 bases, with 10 bases left in between. Here the CDR3 DNA reads TGTGCCTGGACGTATGGCCGCTATAATTCACCCCTCCACTTT. Protein: CAWTYGRYNSPLHF.

The chain is built from TRBV5-1 and TRBJ1-5; no reliable D call. This CDR3 comprises 14 residues. Trimming took 1 base from V and 7 from J, leaving 12 bases between them. Germline CDR1 SGHRS, CDR2 YFSETQ. CDR3 residues: CASSLPPNPQPQHF. The CDR3 DNA follows: TGCGCCAGCAGCTTGCCCCCCAACCCCCAGCCCCAGCATTTT. Full variable domain (remainder filled in from reference TRBV5-1 and TRBJ1-5): KAGVTQTPRYLIKTRGQQVTLSCSPISGHRSVSWYQQTPGQGLQFLFEYFSETQRNKGNFPGRFSGRQFSNSRSEMNVSTLELGDSALYLCASSLPPNPQPQHFGDGTRLSIL.

This rearrangement joins TRBV6-5 to TRBJ1-2; maybe TRBD1 (5 bases). The CDR3 has 14 amino acids. Looked up from germline, CDR1 is MNHEY and CDR2 is SVGAGI. Trimming left V 4 bases short and J 0 bases short, with 9 bases between. The CDR3 spells CASSWGRTNYGYTF. The CDR3 nucleotides read TGTGCCAGCAGTTGGGGCAGGACTAACTATGGCTACACCTTC.

This chain connects TRBV23-1 to TRBJ2-1; D gene ambiguous. TRBV23-1 is an open reading frame whose function is uncertain. The CDR3 is 15 residues long. Deletions cut 4 bases from V and 4 bases from J, with 14 bases between. The CDR3 protein is CASSPEPTSYNEQFF. The CDR3 nucleotides read TGCGCCAGCAGTCCAGAACCGACATCTTACAATGAGCAGTTCTTC.

The CDR3 sequence is CAVSTADTQYF. CDR3 coding DNA: TGTGCCGTGAGTACAGCAGATACGCAGTATTTT. The rearrangement links TRBV30 to TRBJ2-3; D unresolved. The germline CDR1 and CDR2 sequences are GTSNPN and SVGIG (reference sequence). V dropped 8 bases and J dropped 4 bases, with 10 bases sitting between them. The CDR3 sequence is 11 residues long.

The rearrangement joins TRBV7-9 to TRBJ1-5; a weak D match, TRBD1 (6 bases). Germline V gives CDR1 SEHNR, CDR2 FQNEAQ (reference sequence). Trimming left V 4 bases short and J 6 bases short, with 16 bases between. The CDR3 totals 15 residues. CDR3 bases: TGTGCCAGCAGCTCGGTCACAGGGTTTGGTCAGCCCCAGCATTTT. It specifies CASSSVTGFGQPQHF.

This chain connects TRBV14 to TRBJ1-2; a weak D match, TRBD1 (5 bases). The V gene lost 4 bases and the J gene lost 7 bases, with 16 bases spanning the gap. The CDR3 is made up of 14 amino acids. Per the germline V gene, CDR1 is SGHDN and CDR2 is FVKESK. DNA of the CDR3: TGTGCCAGCAGCCTGCAAGGGACCTATGCTGGCTACACCTTC. Residues: CASSLQGTYAGYTF.

This chain joins TRBV5-4 and TRBJ2-2; no clear D gene. Trimming took 0 bases from V and 5 from J, leaving 5 bases between them. The CDR3 totals 13 residues. Per the germline V gene, CDR1 is SGHNT and CDR2 is YYREEE (reference sequence). CDR3 DNA sequence: TGTGCCAGCAGCTTGGCCGCAACCGGGGAGCTGTTTTTT. Translation: CASSLAATGELFF.

This clone was observed a handful of times. This sequence joins TRBV6-4 and TRBJ1-6; D is undetermined. The germline CDR1 and CDR2 sequences are MRHNA and SNTAGT. The CDR3 runs 12 residues. Trimming stripped 7 bases from V and 7 bases from J, with 8 bases between. CDR3 DNA: TGTGCCAGCAAGCCCGAGAATTCACCCCTCCACTTT. Encoded protein: CASKPENSPLHF.

The rearrangement uses TRBV11-3 and TRBJ1-4, with D unresolved. Germline lookup yields CDR1 SGHNT and CDR2 YENEEA. The CDR3 is made up of 13 amino acids. V was shortened by 5 bases and J by 7 bases, with 11 bases between the two germline ends. CDR3 loop: CASSPRSGEKLFF. The CDR3 nucleotides read TGTGCCAGCAGCCCACGTAGTGGTGAAAAACTGTTTTTT.

This clone was seen once. The chain recombines TRBV4-2 with TRBJ1-5; D may be TRBD1 (5 bases). V lost 4 bases and J lost 9, with 10 bases in between. The V gene's germline CDR1 is LGHNA and CDR2 YNFKEQ. The CDR3 sequence is 12 residues long. The CDR3 protein is CASSPAGGPQHF. As DNA, the CDR3 is TGTGCCAGCAGCCCCGCCGGGGGGCCCCAGCATTTT.

The chain has TRBV5-4 and TRBJ2-7; 7 positions agree with TRBD1. V lost 4 bases, J lost 1 base, and 11 bases stayed unmatched. CDR1 and CDR2 (germline): SGHNT, YYREEE (reference sequence). The CDR3 is made up of 16 amino acids. CDR3: CASSIGQAPGSYEQYF. The CDR3 nucleotides are TGTGCCAGCAGCATTGGACAGGCCCCAGGGTCCTACGAGCAGTACTTC.

V and J are TRBV29-1 and TRBJ2-5; 9 nucleotides agree with TRBD1. Germline V CDR1 and CDR2: SQVTM, ANQGSEA. With V trimmed by 4 bases and J by 2 bases, 5 bases remained unmatched. The CDR3 contains 14 residues. CDR3 DNA: TGCAGCGTTGTGACTGGGACAGGGCAAGAGACCCAGTACTTC. Its translation is CSVVTGTGQETQYF.

This clone came up a few times. V is TRBV11-2 and J is TRBJ2-5; the D gene is possibly TRBD2 (5 bases). Per the germline V gene, CDR1 is SGHAT and CDR2 is FQNNGV. The CDR3 sequence is 16 residues long. V lost 0 bases and J 7 bases, leaving 18 bases between the germline ends. The CDR3 bases are TGTGCCAGCAGCTTAGAGGCTAGCCCCACCAGAGCGACCCAGTACTTC. Translated, it gives CASSLEASPTRATQYF.

The chain combines TRBV29-1 with TRBJ2-4; 7 nucleotides line up with TRBD2. Looked up from germline, CDR1 is SQVTM and CDR2 is ANQGSEA. Unmatched junction bases numbered 9, after V lost 0 bases and J lost 4 bases. This CDR3 is built from 16 residues. The CDR3 reads CSVEDLGARGKNIQYF. DNA for the CDR3: TGCAGCGTTGAAGATTTGGGCGCGCGGGGGAAAAACATTCAGTACTTC.

This chain links TRBV30 with TRBJ2-6; no definite D call. Germline CDR1 reads GTSNPN; CDR2 reads SVGIG (reference sequence). V was shortened by 4 bases and J by 0 bases, with 4 bases between the two germline ends. The CDR3 has 13 amino acids. CDR3 loop: CAWTFSGANVLTF. CDR3 DNA sequence: TGTGCCTGGACCTTCTCTGGGGCCAACGTCCTGACTTTC.

The V and J genes are TRBV30 and TRBJ1-5, with 8 nucleotides matching TRBD1. CDR1 GTSNPN and CDR2 SVGIG come from the germline V gene (reference sequence). This CDR3 contains 14 residues. V was pared by 0 bases and J by 7 bases, with 5 bases of the junction left unmatched. The CDR3 nucleotides read TGTGCCTGGAGTGTGATGACAGGGGAACAGCCCCAGCATTTT. Its protein product is CAWSVMTGEQPQHF.

The rearrangement uses TRBV7-9 and TRBJ2-6; 8 bases are a match to TRBD1. V trimming: 1 base; J trimming: 3 bases; junction bases outside the gene matches: 2. The germline CDR1 and CDR2 sequences are SEHNR and FQNEAQ (reference sequence). The CDR3 is made up of 16 amino acids. The chain's CDR3 is CASSLGRGLGANVLTF. The CDR3 DNA reads TGTGCCAGCAGCTTAGGCAGGGGGCTTGGGGCCAACGTCCTGACTTTC.

V and J are TRBV10-2 and TRBJ2-2; TRBD1 agrees at 8 bases. Germline values: CDR1 WSHSY, CDR2 SAAADI. The V and J ends lost 10 bases and 4 bases, in that order; junction bases with no gene match: 8. The CDR3 has 14 residues. The CDR3 nucleotides read TGCGCCACTTGGACAGGGCGTGGCACCGGGGAGCTGTTTTTT. Amino acids: CATWTGRGTGELFF.

A few counts support this clone. The chain has TRBV5-4 and TRBJ1-2; tentatively, D is TRBD1 (6 bases). Trimming took off 2 bases at V and 6 bases at J, with 11 bases between the two ends. The CDR3 length is 13 residues. Germline lookup yields CDR1 SGHNT and CDR2 YYREEE (reference sequence). The chain's CDR3 is CASSFRGADGYTF. The CDR3 DNA sequence: TGTGCCAGCAGCTTTCGGGGGGCGGATGGCTACACCTTC.

The V call is TRBV10-3, the J call TRBJ2-7; D not certain. Trimming pared 4 bases from V and 4 bases from J, leaving 17 bases between. Looked up from germline, CDR1 is ENHRY and CDR2 is SYGVKD. There are 15 residues in the CDR3. This CDR3 is CAISGSRLVTYEQYF. CDR3 DNA: TGTGCCATCAGTGGGAGCCGTCTGGTGACGTACGAGCAGTACTTC.